Listed below are T cell receptor beta chains from one sample, sequenced in a study of T cell responses to AZD1222 COVID-19 vaccine. The protocol was immunoSEQ multiplex PCR, while the TCRdb copy is restricted to in-frame clones and leaves out a portion. The sample lists some 150,000 clones; 88% were seen once. The sample in question was peripheral blood, obtained 28 days after the second AZD1222 dose. These receptors were obtained from an adult who received the AZD1222 COVID-19 vaccine. CDR3s include the opening cysteine and the closing phenylalanine or tryptophan. D genes are given only for firm matches. For some rows the clone size is stated as once, few or many, or as a class when expanded; others skip it.

d_call	j_call	clone_size	v_call	cdr3_aa	cdr3_nt
TRBD1	TRBJ2-1	.	TRBV7-3	CASSLSGQGYNEQFF	TGTGCCAGCAGCTTATCGGGACAGGGATACAATGAGCAGTTCTTC
TRBD1	TRBJ1-6	.	TRBV15	CATSRDMTGVSPLHF	TGTGCCACCAGCAGAGATATGACAGGGGTATCACCCCTCCACTTT
.	TRBJ1-4	.	TRBV2	CASSEVLARPFF	TGTGCCAGCAGTGAGGTCCTGGCCAGGCCGTTTTTT
.	TRBJ1-3	.	TRBV18	CASSVGTSGNTIYF	TGTGCCAGCTCAGTGGGCACCTCTGGAAACACCATATATTTT
.	TRBJ1-2	.	TRBV5-6	CASRGYGKYGYTF	TGTGCCAGCCGGGGGTACGGTAAGTATGGCTACACCTTC
.	TRBJ1-1	.	TRBV7-9	CASSFEGTEAFF	TGTGCCAGCAGCTTTGAGGGGACTGAAGCTTTCTTT
TRBD1	TRBJ1-1	few	TRBV29-1	CSAHRGLGDTEAFF	TGCAGCGCCCACAGGGGGCTAGGGGACACTGAAGCTTTCTTT
TRBD1	TRBJ2-7	.	TRBV11-2	CASSRTGRYEQYF	TGTGCCAGCAGCCGGACAGGGCGATACGAGCAGTACTTC
.	TRBJ2-2	.	TRBV4-2	CASSQGTGELFF	TGTGCCAGCAGCCAAGGGACCGGGGAGCTGTTTTTT
.	TRBJ1-6	few	TRBV16	CASSQSDNSYNSPLHF	TGTGCCAGCAGCCAATCGGACAACTCCTATAATTCACCCCTCCACTTT
.	TRBJ1-2	.	TRBV4-1	CASSLGRGSYGYTF	TGCGCCAGCAGCCTAGGCAGGGGTAGCTATGGCTACACCTTC
.	TRBJ1-6	.	TRBV4-1	CASSQAAGAFEF	TGCGCCAGCAGCCAAGCAGCCGGGGCCTTCGAATTT
TRBD1	TRBJ2-2	.	TRBV11-1	CASSQQGQVYGELFF	TGTGCCAGCAGCCAGCAGGGACAGGTTTACGGGGAGCTGTTTTTT
.	TRBJ1-5	.	TRBV6-5	CASARGAGNQPQHF	TGTGCCAGCGCCCGGGGGGCGGGCAATCAGCCCCAGCATTTT
TRBD1	TRBJ1-4	.	TRBV4-1	CASSHGIGGADEKLFF	TGCGCCAGCAGCCATGGTATAGGGGGCGCGGATGAAAAACTGTTTTTT
.	TRBJ2-3	.	TRBV11-1	CASSRALTDTQYF	TGTGCCAGTTCCAGGGCGCTCACAGATACGCAGTATTTT
TRBD1	TRBJ1-5	.	TRBV18	CASSPVGGVNQPQHF	TGTGCCAGCTCACCGGTAGGGGGCGTCAATCAGCCCCAGCATTTT
TRBD2	TRBJ2-7	.	TRBV6-5	CASINSGGPYEQYF	TGTGCCAGCATCAACAGCGGGGGACCCTACGAGCAGTACTTC
.	TRBJ1-2	.	TRBV20-1	CSARESVRETF	TGCAGTGCTAGAGAAAGCGTGAGAGAGACCTTC
.	TRBJ1-5	.	TRBV19	CASKRDFRGMQPQHF	TGTGCCAGTAAGAGAGACTTTCGGGGGATGCAGCCCCAGCATTTT
TRBD2	TRBJ2-5	.	TRBV2	CASSGAGGGKETQYF	TGTGCCAGCAGTGGTGCGGGGGGCGGAAAAGAGACCCAGTACTTC
.	TRBJ1-5	.	TRBV6-1	CASSEERASNQPQHF	TGTGCCAGCAGTGAAGAGAGGGCTAGCAATCAGCCCCAGCATTTT
.	TRBJ2-3	.	TRBV3-1/TRBV3-2	CASSQAAMGDTQYF	TGTGCCAGCAGCCAGGCGGCGATGGGAGATACGCAGTATTTT
TRBD2	TRBJ2-3	.	TRBV11-3	CASSYVARGGIDTQYF	TGTGCCAGCAGCTACGTCGCGCGGGGGGGAATAGATACGCAGTATTTT